What follows are 32 T cell receptor beta chains derived from one specimen sequenced in a study of blood T cell repertoires in COVID-19. The method was immunoSEQ multiplex PCR; TCRdb's version includes in-frame clones alone and lacks a portion of them. The sample includes roughly 230,000 clones, 70% to 90% seen only once; the top ten take just over 6.5%. The sequencing input was PBMCs or T cells enriched from blood (not recorded which). These receptors came from a woman in her fifties or sixties who had been exposed to COVID-19.

The chain combines TRBV2 with TRBJ1-2, with a tentative D call TRBD1 (6 bases). V was shortened by 10 bases and J by 2 bases, with 11 bases between the two germline ends. This CDR3 contains 12 residues. Germline V CDR1 and CDR2: SNHLY, FYNNEI. The CDR3, as DNA: TGTGCCATAGGGACATCAAACTATGGCTACACCTTC. Translated: CAIGTSNYGYTF. The full variable domain, its missing parts supplied by reference TRBV2 and TRBJ1-2, is EPEVTQTPSHQVTQMGQEVILRCVPISNHLYFYWYRQILGQKVEFLVSFYNNEISEKSEIFDDQFSVERPDGSNFTLKIRSTKLEDSAMYFCAIGTSNYGYTFGSGTRLTVV.

The chain has TRBV5-4 and TRBJ2-3; 11 bases map to TRBD2. The CDR3 is 18 amino acids. Trimming at V came to 0 bases and at J to 1 base, leaving 7 bases not matched to a gene. Germline V gene lookup returns CDR1 SGHNT and CDR2 YYREEE (reference sequence). Written as DNA, the CDR3 is TGTGCCAGCAGCTTGGCCCGGGCTAGCGGGGGGCGCACAGATACGCAGTATTTT. Translation gives CASSLARASGGRTDTQYF.

The genes are TRBV30 and TRBJ2-5, with a tentative D call TRBD1 (5 bases). There are 14 residues in the CDR3. Looked up from germline, CDR1 is GTSNPN and CDR2 is SVGIG (reference sequence). V lost 2 bases and J 0 bases, leaving 10 bases between the germline ends. In nucleotides, the CDR3 is TGTGCCTGGAGTAAAGACAGTTACCAAGAGACCCAGTACTTC. The encoded protein is CAWSKDSYQETQYF.

In the case of this clone: The sample holds other DNA sequences that translate to the same CDR3. This chain links TRBV19 with TRBJ1-1; a possible D gene is TRBD1 (6 bases). Germline values: CDR1 LNHDA, CDR2 SQIVND (reference sequence). Trimming removed 3 bases at V and 1 base at J, with 6 bases between. The CDR3 is 13 residues long. The CDR3 spells CASSMGQNTEAFF. In DNA form, the CDR3 reads TGTGCCAGTAGTATGGGACAGAACACTGAAGCTTTCTTT.

This clone was seen once. The chain is built from TRBV7-2 and TRBJ1-2; D not resolved. V lost 3 bases and J lost 0, with 11 bases in between. The CDR3 has 15 amino acids. Germline assignment: CDR1 SGHTA and CDR2 FQGNSA. In nucleotides, the CDR3 is TGTGCCAGCAGCTTGGGAGCCACCTCTAACTATGGCTACACCTTC. Its translation: CASSLGATSNYGYTF.

The rearrangement links TRBV3-1 (or the pseudogene TRBV3-2) to TRBJ1-6; possibly TRBD1 for D (6 bases). Between the trimmed V and J ends, which lost 0 bases and 12 bases, there was a span of 12 bases. The CDR3 is made up of 14 amino acids. CDR1 and CDR2 from the germline V gene are LGHDT and YNNKEL (reference sequence). CDR3 residues: CASSQEASQGPLHF. The DNA for the CDR3 is TGTGCCAGCAGCCAAGAGGCGTCACAGGGACCCCTCCACTTT.

This sequence joins TRBV5-1 and TRBJ1-2; D not resolved. The CDR3 contains 13 residues. Germline CDR1 is SGHRS and CDR2 is YFSETQ. V dropped 7 bases and J dropped 4 bases, with 14 bases sitting between them. CDR3 loop: CASSPDNLYGYTF. CDR3 in DNA: TGCGCCAGCTCCCCAGACAATCTCTATGGCTACACCTTC.

The chain is built from TRBV12-5 and TRBJ2-7; a weak D match, TRBD2 (6 bases). The length of the CDR3 is 13 residues. CDR1 is LGHNT, CDR2 FRNRAP, per germline. V was trimmed by 6 bases and J by 2 bases, leaving 11 bases between them. The DNA of the CDR3 is TGTGCTAGTGGCCTGGGACTCACCTACGAGCAGTACTTC. Residues: CASGLGLTYEQYF.

For the CDR3, the DNA is TGTGCCAGCAGGCGACAGGGTAACGGGGAGCTGTTTTTT. Protein product: CASRRQGNGELFF. This chain links TRBV28 with TRBJ2-2; 7 bases fit TRBD1. The CDR3 loop spans 13 amino acids. CDR1 is MDHEN and CDR2 is SYDVKM in the germline V gene. The V gene end was trimmed by 6 bases and the J gene end by 7 bases; junction bases not matched to a gene: 5.

The CDR3, as DNA: TGCGCCAGCAGCCCAGGAAGAGGTAGGGGCGGCTACACCTTC. This translates into CASSPGRGRGGYTF. This chain connects TRBV4-1 to TRBJ1-2; D may be TRBD1 (5 bases). Trimming took off 4 bases at V and 8 bases at J, with 17 bases between the two ends. The germline gives CDR1 MGHRA, CDR2 YSYEKL. This CDR3 comprises 14 residues.

V is TRBV9 and J is TRBJ2-5, with unresolved D. V lost 1 base to trimming and J lost 0 bases, with 13 bases between them. Germline CDR1 and CDR2: SGDLS and YYNGEE. The CDR3 has 16 amino acids. The CDR3 spells CASSVSPLLNQETQYF. CDR3 coding DNA: TGTGCCAGCAGCGTATCTCCACTACTCAACCAAGAGACCCAGTACTTC. Full variable domain (missing parts from reference TRBV9 and TRBJ2-5): DSGVTQTPKHLITATGQRVTLRCSPRSGDLSVYWYQQSLDQGLQFLIQYYNGEERAKGNILERFSAQQFPDLHSELNLSSLELGDSALYFCASSVSPLLNQETQYFGPGTRLLVL.

The chain employs TRBV2 and TRBJ1-6, with TRBD1 as a possible D gene (5 bases). The length of the CDR3 is 15 residues. V lost 7 bases and J 7 bases, leaving 17 bases between the germline ends. Germline V CDR1 and CDR2: SNHLY, FYNNEI. The CDR3 region is CASIADSPGNSPLHF. The CDR3 bases are TGTGCCAGCATTGCCGACAGCCCTGGGAATTCACCCCTCCACTTT.

This chain joins TRBV5-6 and TRBJ1-3; D unresolved. This CDR3 is 16 amino acids long. Germline CDR1 is SGHDT and CDR2 is YYEEEE. The V gene lost 0 bases and the J gene lost 1 base, with 11 bases spanning the gap. The CDR3 nucleotides are TGTGCCAGCAGCTTGGCCGGGGTTAATTCTGGAAACACCATATATTTT. It codes for CASSLAGVNSGNTIYF.

V and J are TRBV7-2 and TRBJ2-2; 8 positions agree with TRBD2. V gave up 4 bases and J gave up 4 bases; unmatched junction bases: 5. The CDR3 contains 15 residues. The germline V gene encodes CDR1 SGHTA and CDR2 FQGNSA. The CDR3 spells CASSSGGAGTGELFF. DNA of the CDR3: TGTGCCAGCAGCTCCGGGGGGGCGGGCACCGGGGAGCTGTTTTTT.

V usage is TRBV7-2 and J usage is TRBJ2-7, with D maybe TRBD1 (5 bases). The CDR3 spans 16 residues. Germline lookup yields CDR1 SGHTA and CDR2 FQGNSA. Trimming left V 2 bases short and J 2 bases short, with 16 bases between. CDR3 sequence (DNA): TGTGCCAGCAGCTTACAACATGCCCAGGGAACCTACGAGCAGTACTTC. This sequence encodes CASSLQHAQGTYEQYF.

The J gene is TRBJ2-3, the V gene TRBV7-2, with 8 bases identical to TRBD2. The CDR3 runs to 16 residues. Germline lookup yields CDR1 SGHTA and CDR2 FQGNSA. V trimming: 0 bases; J trimming: 1 base; junction bases outside the gene matches: 3. The CDR3 reads CASSLAPLAGTDTQYF. CDR3 DNA sequence: TGTGCCAGCAGCTTAGCGCCACTAGCGGGCACAGATACGCAGTATTTT.

V is TRBV4-3 and J is TRBJ2-2; TRBD1 matches 8 bases. Germline V gene lookup returns CDR1 LGHNA and CDR2 YSLEER. The CDR3 consists of 17 residues. Trimming took 4 bases from V and 5 from J; bases not matched to a gene: 12. CDR3 coding DNA: TGCGCCAGCAGCCCGGACTCCAGGGGGCGGGTGACCGGGGAGCTGTTTTTT. Its protein product is CASSPDSRGRVTGELFF.

The chain links TRBV9 to TRBJ1-3; the D is unclear. Trimming cost V 3 bases and J 0 bases, with 13 bases left between them. Germline-derived CDR1 and CDR2 are SGDLS and YYNGEE. This CDR3 region has 16 residues. The CDR3 bases are TGTGCCAGCAGCGCGGACCCCCGGGGCTCTGGAAACACCATATATTTT. Its translation is CASSADPRGSGNTIYF.

The rearrangement uses TRBV6-6 and TRBJ2-1; 8 positions agree with TRBD2. Trimming cost V 5 bases and J 9 bases; bases outside gene matches: 12. This CDR3 spans 15 amino acids. Germline CDR1 and CDR2: MNHNY and SVGAGI (reference sequence). CDR3 in amino acids: CASSGGLVRLGEQFF. The CDR3 nucleotides are TGTGCCAGCAGTGGGGGACTAGTAAGGCTCGGTGAGCAGTTCTTC.

V usage is TRBV5-5 and J usage is TRBJ2-1, with 9 bases lining up with TRBD2. CDR1 is SGHKS, CDR2 YYEKEE, per germline (reference sequence). Germline trimming cut 7 bases from V and 4 bases from J; bases unmatched to any gene: 6. The CDR3 is made up of 14 amino acids. For the CDR3, the DNA is TGTGCCAGCCGCGGGCTAGCGGGGTACAATGAGCAGTTCTTC. Protein: CASRGLAGYNEQFF.

This clone was found once. V gene TRBV30 combines with J gene TRBJ2-7; 9 nucleotides agree with TRBD1. The CDR3 totals 13 residues. J lost 4 bases, V lost 2 bases, and 3 bases had no gene match. Germline CDR1 GTSNPN, CDR2 SVGIG (reference sequence). CDR3 protein: CAWSMGQGYEQYF. The CDR3 nucleotides are TGTGCCTGGAGTATGGGACAGGGATACGAGCAGTACTTC.

This rearrangement joins TRBV28 to TRBJ1-1, with 9 positions matching TRBD1. CDR1 is MDHEN and CDR2 is SYDVKM in the germline V gene. Unmatched junction bases numbered 3, after V lost 3 bases and J lost 1 base. The CDR3 has 15 amino acids. The CDR3 nucleotides are TGTGCCAGCAGTTTCCAGGGACAGGGGAACACTGAAGCTTTCTTT. It specifies CASSFQGQGNTEAFF.

The chain combines TRBV9 with TRBJ1-1, with D maybe TRBD1 (5 bases). CDR3 size: 15 residues. The germline gives CDR1 SGDLS, CDR2 YYNGEE. Trimming took 2 bases from V and 0 from J, leaving 11 bases between them. The CDR3 sequence: CASSVADSMNTEAFF. CDR3 coding DNA: TGTGCCAGCAGCGTTGCCGACAGCATGAACACTGAAGCTTTCTTT.

The chain links TRBV6-5 to TRBJ1-1; TRBD1 might be the D (5 bases). Germline V lookup: CDR1 MNHEY, CDR2 SVGAGI. The CDR3 extends over 13 amino acids. V lost 5 bases to trimming and J lost 3 bases, with 10 bases between them. CDR3 sequence: CASSPRGYTEAFF. The CDR3 DNA sequence: TGTGCCAGCAGTCCAAGGGGCTACACTGAAGCTTTCTTT.

The chain joins TRBV29-1 to TRBJ2-3; 13 bases agree with TRBD2. Losses at the gene ends were 6 bases for V and 2 bases for J; bases not matched to a gene: 8. This CDR3 is 16 amino acids long. CDR1 and CDR2 from the germline V gene are SQVTM and ANQGSEA. The CDR3 DNA reads TGCAGCGTACTACCGGGACTAGCGGGGAACACAGATACGCAGTATTTT. Protein: CSVLPGLAGNTDTQYF.

This chain links TRBV28 with TRBJ1-2; D possibly corresponds to TRBD1 (6 bases). This CDR3 contains 14 residues. V was clipped by 2 bases and J by 6 bases, with 13 bases between them. Germline V CDR1 and CDR2: MDHEN, SYDVKM. CDR3: CASSLGGAGDGYTF. CDR3 nucleotide sequence: TGTGCCAGCAGTTTAGGGGGGGCGGGAGATGGCTACACCTTC.

The V and J genes are TRBV7-9 and TRBJ2-1; D gene uncertain. The V gene's germline CDR1 is SEHNR and CDR2 FQNEAQ (reference sequence). Deletions cut 6 bases from V and 2 bases from J, with 11 bases between. The CDR3 spans 14 residues. CDR3 in DNA: TGTGCCAGCAGTCCGACAACCACCTACAATGAGCAGTTCTTC. Translating gives CASSPTTTYNEQFF.

This chain uses TRBV10-3 with TRBJ1-1, with TRBD1 as a possible D gene (5 bases). V dropped 3 bases and J dropped 5 bases, with 13 bases sitting between them. The CDR3 has 14 amino acids. Germline V gene lookup returns CDR1 ENHRY and CDR2 SYGVKD. CDR3 protein: CAISEYGKGTEAFF. The DNA of the CDR3 is TGTGCCATCAGTGAATACGGAAAGGGGACTGAAGCTTTCTTT.

This chain connects TRBV27 to TRBJ1-1; D is unclear. V lost 4 bases and J lost 3, with 12 bases in between. The germline V gene encodes CDR1 MNHEY and CDR2 SMNVEV (reference sequence). The CDR3 runs 14 residues. DNA for the CDR3: TGTGCCAGCAGTTCTGGCGGCTGGGACACTGAAGCTTTCTTT. Translated, it gives CASSSGGWDTEAFF.

The rearrangement links TRBV10-3 to TRBJ1-1, with 7 nucleotides matching TRBD1. Trimming removed 2 bases from V and 3 bases from J; junction bases left unmatched: 0. There are 13 residues in the CDR3. CDR1 and CDR2 (germline): ENHRY, SYGVKD. The CDR3 is CAISETGDTEAFF. CDR3 sequence (DNA): TGTGCCATCAGTGAGACAGGGGACACTGAAGCTTTCTTT.

This clone has only one observation. V is TRBV29-1 and J is TRBJ2-3; D is undetermined. V lost 6 bases to trimming and J lost 6 bases, with 10 bases between them. CDR3 length equals 11 residues. In germline, CDR1 is SQVTM, CDR2 ANQGSEA. In DNA form, the CDR3 reads TGCAGCGTGGAGTTAAGCGATACGCAGTATTTT. Its protein product is CSVELSDTQYF.

V is TRBV7-9 and J is TRBJ1-2; 9 bases map to TRBD1. The junction had 6 bases not matched to a gene; V was cut back by 3 bases and J by 4 bases. Germline assignment: CDR1 SEHNR and CDR2 FQNEAQ (reference sequence). The CDR3 is 15 residues long. This CDR3 is CASSFTGGSRYGYTF. The CDR3 nucleotides read TGTGCCAGCAGCTTCACAGGGGGCTCCCGCTATGGCTACACCTTC. The variable domain in full, with the rest retrieved from reference TRBV7-9 and TRBJ1-2, is DTGVSQNPRHKITKRGQNVTFRCDPISEHNRLYWYRQTLGQGPEFLTYFQNEAQLEKSRLLSDRFSAERPKGSFSTLEIQRTEQGDSAMYLCASSFTGGSRYGYTFGSGTRLTVV.